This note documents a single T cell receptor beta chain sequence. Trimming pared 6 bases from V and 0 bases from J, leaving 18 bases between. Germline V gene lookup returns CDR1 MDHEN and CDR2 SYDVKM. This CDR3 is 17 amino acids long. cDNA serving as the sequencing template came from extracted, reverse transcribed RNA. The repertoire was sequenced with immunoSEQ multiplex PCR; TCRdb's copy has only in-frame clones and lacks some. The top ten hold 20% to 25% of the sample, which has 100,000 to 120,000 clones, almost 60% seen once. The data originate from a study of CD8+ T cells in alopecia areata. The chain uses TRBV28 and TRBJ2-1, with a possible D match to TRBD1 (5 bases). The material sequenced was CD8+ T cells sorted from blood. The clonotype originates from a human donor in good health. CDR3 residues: CASSSPFRGSSYNEQFF. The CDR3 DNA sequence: TGTGCCAGCAGCTCCCCCTTTAGGGGAAGCTCCTACAATGAGCAGTTCTTC.